One sample yielded the 9 T cell receptor beta chains listed below, sequenced in a study of naive and memory T cell subsets. The SP2 primer and nested alpha and beta constant region primers amplified ligated cDNA in four rounds. Each CDR3 protein gets one entry after TCRdb re-called the UMI-ligation and nested PCR reads with MiXCR. Found here are tens of thousands of distinct CDR3 sequences, roughly 6% of them singletons; the top ten hold roughly 6.2%. Indicated treatment: skin biopsy from PPD injection site in Mantoux-positive individual. A UMI-containing oligonucleotide was joined by 3' ligation to the TCR cDNA template. This specimen consisted of skin, obtained from a tuberculin skin test site. The receptors shown here come from an adult in good health.

This clonotype was seen at least ten times. The chain uses TRBV3-1 and TRBJ2-5, with D unresolved. Trimming removed 2 bases from V and 1 base from J, with 8 bases in between. Germline V lookup: CDR1 LGHDT, CDR2 YNNKEL (reference sequence). This CDR3 region has 14 residues. The CDR3: CASSQRSTQETQYF. The CDR3 DNA follows: TGTGCCAGCAGCCAAAGGAGCACCCAAGAGACCCAGTACTTC.

This clonotype was recorded a few times. The chain has TRBV7-9 and TRBJ2-4; D is uncertain. CDR3 length equals 16 residues. Germline V gene lookup returns CDR1 SEHNR and CDR2 FQNEAQ (reference sequence). V lost 0 bases, J lost 2 bases, and 11 bases lay in between. CDR3 sequence (DNA): TGTGCCAGCAGCTTAGCAGGCCAGGCGACCAAAAACATTCAGTACTTC. This translates into CASSLAGQATKNIQYF.

Comment on this clonotype: With a much larger clone just one base away, this may be a read error. This chain uses TRBV7-2 with TRBJ2-1; tentative D call: TRBD1 (5 bases). The CDR3 spans 15 residues. Germline lookup yields CDR1 SGHTA and CDR2 FQGNSA. CDR3 region: CASSLAVGDYNGQFF. CDR3 DNA sequence: TGTGCCAGCAGCTTAGCGGTAGGGGATTACAATGGGCAGTTCTTC.

This clonotype was observed at least ten times. The chain couples TRBV9 to TRBJ1-1, with 10 bases that match TRBD1. Germline trimming cut 4 bases from V and 0 bases from J; bases unmatched to any gene: 9. There are 17 residues in the CDR3. Germline CDR1 and CDR2: SGDLS and YYNGEE. In DNA form, the CDR3 reads TGTGCCAGCAGCCTAGGACAGGGGGGCCACATGAACACTGAAGCTTTCTTT. The encoded protein is CASSLGQGGHMNTEAFF.

This clonotype has more than one count but fewer than ten. The genes are TRBV20-1 and TRBJ2-5; D is uncertain. Per the germline V gene, CDR1 is DFQATT and CDR2 is SNEGSKA (reference sequence). The CDR3 is 10 amino acids. The CDR3 here is CSLGEETQYF. CDR3 coding DNA: TGCAGCCTTGGGGAAGAGACCCAGTACTTC.

In this sample, this clonotype turned up many times. The J gene is TRBJ1-5, the V gene TRBV7-2; TRBD1 aligns across 7 bases. V gave up 5 bases and J gave up 0 bases; unmatched junction bases: 10. Germline V gene data show CDR1 as SGHTA and CDR2 as FQGNSA. This CDR3 region has 17 residues. The CDR3 region has the DNA TGTGCCAGCAGCCAGGGGGGGAGGGTCTATAGCAATCAGCCCCAGCATTTT. This translates into CASSQGGRVYSNQPQHF.

This clonotype has at least ten counts. This chain uses TRBV30 with TRBJ2-5, with D possibly TRBD1 on 6 matching bases. V was cut by 0 bases and J by 6 bases, with 14 bases left in between. Germline values: CDR1 GTSNPN, CDR2 SVGIG (reference sequence). The length of the CDR3 is 14 residues. CDR3 DNA: TGTGCCTGGAGTGTAGGTCCAGGGGCAAAGACCCAGTACTTC. Protein: CAWSVGPGAKTQYF. Based on the CDR3 plus reference TRBV30 and TRBJ2-5, the full variable domain is SQTIHQWPATLVQPVGSPLSLECTVEGTSNPNLYWYRQAAGRGLQLLFYSVGIGQISSEVPQNLSASRPQDRQFILSSKKLLLSDSGFYLCAWSVGPGAKTQYFGPGTRLLVL.

This clonotype was seen at least ten times. The chain uses TRBV5-1 and TRBJ2-7; 9 nucleotides agree with TRBD2. The CDR3 has 14 residues. V lost 4 bases and J lost 11; bases outside the gene matches: 13. Looked up from germline, CDR1 is SGHRS and CDR2 is YFSETQ. CDR3 DNA: TGCGCCAGCAGCCTAGGACTAGCGCGAGAAGGGGAGTACTTC. Translated, it gives CASSLGLAREGEYF.

In its sample, this clonotype was seen many times. This sequence joins TRBV25-1 and TRBJ1-1, with a tentative D call TRBD1 (6 bases). The CDR3 runs to 14 residues. V was trimmed by 5 bases and J by 1 base, leaving 11 bases between them. Germline assignment: CDR1 MGHDK and CDR2 SYGVNS. In DNA, the CDR3 is TGTGCCAGCAGTTGGGGGGCGGGGAACACTGAAGCTTTCTTT. Translating it yields CASSWGAGNTEAFF.